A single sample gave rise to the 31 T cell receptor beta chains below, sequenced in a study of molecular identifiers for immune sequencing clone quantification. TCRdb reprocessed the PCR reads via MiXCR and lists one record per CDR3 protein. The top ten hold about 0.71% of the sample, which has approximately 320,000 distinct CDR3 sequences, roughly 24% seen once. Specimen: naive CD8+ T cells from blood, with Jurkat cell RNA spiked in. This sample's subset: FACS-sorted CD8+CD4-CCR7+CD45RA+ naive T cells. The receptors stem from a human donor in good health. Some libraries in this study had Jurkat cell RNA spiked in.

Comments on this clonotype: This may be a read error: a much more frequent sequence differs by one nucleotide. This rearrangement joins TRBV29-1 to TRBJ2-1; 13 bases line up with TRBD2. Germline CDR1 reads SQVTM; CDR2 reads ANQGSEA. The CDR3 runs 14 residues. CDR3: CSVETSGRYNDQFF. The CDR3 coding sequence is TGCAGCGTTGAGACTAGCGGGAGGTACAATGATCAGTTCTTC.

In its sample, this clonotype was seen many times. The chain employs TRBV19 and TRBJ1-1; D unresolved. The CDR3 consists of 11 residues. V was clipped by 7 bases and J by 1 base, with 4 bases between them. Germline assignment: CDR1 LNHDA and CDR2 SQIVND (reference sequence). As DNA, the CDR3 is TGTGCCAGTAACGGGAACACTGAAGCTTTCTTT. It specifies CASNGNTEAFF.

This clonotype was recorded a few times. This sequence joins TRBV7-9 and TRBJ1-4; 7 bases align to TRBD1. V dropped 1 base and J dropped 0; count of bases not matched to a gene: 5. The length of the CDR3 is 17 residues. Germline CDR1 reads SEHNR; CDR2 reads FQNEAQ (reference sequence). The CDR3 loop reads CASSLGRDSSTNEKLFF. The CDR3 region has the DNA TGTGCCAGCAGCTTAGGACGGGACAGCTCAACTAATGAAAAACTGTTTTTT.

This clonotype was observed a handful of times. CDR3 sequence reads: CASSVEGRGTYEQYF. In DNA, the CDR3 is TGTGCCAGCAGCGTAGAGGGACGGGGTACCTACGAGCAGTACTTC. The chain is built from TRBV9 and TRBJ2-7, with D possibly called TRBD1 or TRBD2 (5 bases each). CDR3 length equals 15 residues. The germline V gene has CDR1 SGDLS and CDR2 YYNGEE. The V and J ends lost 0 bases and 2 bases respectively, with 12 bases between them.

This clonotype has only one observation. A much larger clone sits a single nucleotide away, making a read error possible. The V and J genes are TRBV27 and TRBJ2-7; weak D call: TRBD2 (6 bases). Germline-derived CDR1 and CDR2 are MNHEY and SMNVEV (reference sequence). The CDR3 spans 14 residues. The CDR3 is CASSATGLYYGQYF. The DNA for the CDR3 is TGTGCCAGCAGTGCAACGGGACTGTACTACGGGCAGTACTTC.

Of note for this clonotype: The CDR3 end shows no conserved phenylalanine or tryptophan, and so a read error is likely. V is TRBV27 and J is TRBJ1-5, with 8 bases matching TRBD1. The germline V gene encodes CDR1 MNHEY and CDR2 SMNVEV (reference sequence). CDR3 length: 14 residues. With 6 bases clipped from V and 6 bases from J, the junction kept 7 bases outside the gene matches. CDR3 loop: CASSPDRGAQPQHL. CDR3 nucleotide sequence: TGTGCCAGCAGCCCAGACAGGGGTGCTCAGCCCCAGCATCTT.

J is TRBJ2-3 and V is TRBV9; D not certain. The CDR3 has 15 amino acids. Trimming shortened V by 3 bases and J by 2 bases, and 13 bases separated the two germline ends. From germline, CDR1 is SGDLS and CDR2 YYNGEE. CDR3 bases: TGTGCCAGCAGCGCCCTCAAAGCTTCCACAGATACGCAGTATTTT. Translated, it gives CASSALKASTDTQYF.

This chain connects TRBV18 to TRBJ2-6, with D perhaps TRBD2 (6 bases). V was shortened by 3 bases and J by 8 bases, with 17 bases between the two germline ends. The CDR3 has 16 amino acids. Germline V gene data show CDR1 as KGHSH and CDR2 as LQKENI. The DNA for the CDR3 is TGTGCCAGCTCACCTCAGGGCGGCGGGGCGTCCAACGTCCTGACTTTC. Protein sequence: CASSPQGGGASNVLTF.

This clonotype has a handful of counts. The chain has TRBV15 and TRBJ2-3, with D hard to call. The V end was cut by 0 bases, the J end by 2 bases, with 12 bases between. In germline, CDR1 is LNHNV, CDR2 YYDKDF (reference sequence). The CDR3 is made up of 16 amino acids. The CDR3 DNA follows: TGTGCCACCAGCAGAGATCTCGGAGCCACCACAGATACGCAGTATTTT. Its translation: CATSRDLGATTDTQYF.

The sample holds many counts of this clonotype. The CDR3 DNA sequence: TGTGCCAGCACCCGGGGGGGTACGGACACTGAAGCTTTCTTT. It specifies CASTRGGTDTEAFF. The chain carries TRBV12-3 or TRBV12-4 and TRBJ1-1, with TRBD1 as a possible D gene (5 bases). V lost 7 bases and J lost 3, with 15 bases in between. The CDR3 length is 14 residues.

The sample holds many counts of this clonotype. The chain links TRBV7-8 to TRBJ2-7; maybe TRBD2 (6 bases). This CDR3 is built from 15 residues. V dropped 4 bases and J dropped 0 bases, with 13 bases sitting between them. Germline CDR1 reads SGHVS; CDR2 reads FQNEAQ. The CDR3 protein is CASSYPGTFSYEQYF. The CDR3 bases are TGTGCCAGCAGCTACCCCGGGACTTTCTCCTACGAGCAGTACTTC.

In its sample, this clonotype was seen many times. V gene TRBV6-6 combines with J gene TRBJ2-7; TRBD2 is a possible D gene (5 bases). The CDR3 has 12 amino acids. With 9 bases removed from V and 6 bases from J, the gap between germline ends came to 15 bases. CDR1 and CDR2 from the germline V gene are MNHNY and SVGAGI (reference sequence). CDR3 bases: TGTGCCAGTAATGGTTACGGGGTCGAGCAGTACTTC. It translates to CASNGYGVEQYF.

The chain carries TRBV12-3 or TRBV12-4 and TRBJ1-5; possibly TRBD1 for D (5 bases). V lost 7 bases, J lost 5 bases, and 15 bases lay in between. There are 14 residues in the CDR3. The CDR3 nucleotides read TGTGCCAGCACCCGCCTCGGGGCGGATCAGCCCCAGCATTTT. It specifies CASTRLGADQPQHF.

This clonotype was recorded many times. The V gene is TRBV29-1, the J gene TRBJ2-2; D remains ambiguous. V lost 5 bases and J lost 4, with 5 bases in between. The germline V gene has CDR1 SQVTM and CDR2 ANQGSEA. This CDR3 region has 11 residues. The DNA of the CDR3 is TGCAGCGTTTTTCGCACCGGGGAGCTGTTTTTT. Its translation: CSVFRTGELFF.

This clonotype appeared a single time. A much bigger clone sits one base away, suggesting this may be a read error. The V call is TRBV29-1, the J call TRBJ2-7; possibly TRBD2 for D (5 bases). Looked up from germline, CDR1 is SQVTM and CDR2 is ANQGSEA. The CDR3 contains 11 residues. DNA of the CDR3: TGCAGCGTAGAGACCGACTACGAGCGGTACTTC. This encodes CSVETDYERYF.

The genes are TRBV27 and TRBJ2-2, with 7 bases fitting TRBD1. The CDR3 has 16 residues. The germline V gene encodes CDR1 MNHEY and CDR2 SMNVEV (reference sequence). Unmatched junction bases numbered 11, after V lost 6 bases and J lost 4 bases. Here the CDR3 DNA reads TGTGCCAGCAGCCCCCTAATCTCAGGGGGCACCGGGGAGCTGTTTTTT. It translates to CASSPLISGGTGELFF.

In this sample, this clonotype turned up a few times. The CDR3 DNA reads as TGTGCCTGGAGCATGCAGATCCAAGAGACCCAGTACTTC. Its translation is CAWSMQIQETQYF. The chain joins TRBV30 to TRBJ2-5; D is ambiguous. The CDR3 length is 13 residues. Germline V gene data show CDR1 as GTSNPN and CDR2 as SVGIG (reference sequence). V lost 3 bases and J 1 base, leaving 9 bases between the germline ends. Based on the CDR3 plus reference TRBV30 and TRBJ2-5, the full variable domain is SQTIHQWPATLVQPVGSPLSLECTVEGTSNPNLYWYRQAAGRGLQLLFYSVGIGQISSEVPQNLSASRPQDRQFILSSKKLLLSDSGFYLCAWSMQIQETQYFGPGTRLLVL.

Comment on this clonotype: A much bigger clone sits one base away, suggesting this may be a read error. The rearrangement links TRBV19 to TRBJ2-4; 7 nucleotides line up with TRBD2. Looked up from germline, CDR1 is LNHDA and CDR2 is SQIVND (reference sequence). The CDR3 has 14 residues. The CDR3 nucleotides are TGTGCCAGTAGTATGGGAGGGGCCCTGGACCTTCAGAACTTC. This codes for CASSMGGALDLQNF.

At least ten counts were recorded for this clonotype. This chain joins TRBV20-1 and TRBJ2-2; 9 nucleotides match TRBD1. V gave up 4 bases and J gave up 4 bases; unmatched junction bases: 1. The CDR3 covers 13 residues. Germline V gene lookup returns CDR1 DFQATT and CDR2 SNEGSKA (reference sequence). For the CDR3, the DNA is TGCAGTGCTACGGACAGGGGCACCGGGGAGCTGTTTTTT. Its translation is CSATDRGTGELFF.

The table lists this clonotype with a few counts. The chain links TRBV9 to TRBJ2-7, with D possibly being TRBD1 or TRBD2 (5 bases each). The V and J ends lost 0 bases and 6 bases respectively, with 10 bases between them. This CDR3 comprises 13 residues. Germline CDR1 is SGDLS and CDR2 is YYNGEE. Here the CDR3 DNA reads TGTGCCAGCAGCGTAGATTGGGGGAGCGAGCAGTACTTC. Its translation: CASSVDWGSEQYF.

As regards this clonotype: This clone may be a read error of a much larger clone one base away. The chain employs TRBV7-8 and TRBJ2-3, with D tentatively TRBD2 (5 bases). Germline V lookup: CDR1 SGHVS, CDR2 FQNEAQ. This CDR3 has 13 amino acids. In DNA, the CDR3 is TGTGCCAGCAGCACCCGCCTAGCAGATGCGCAGTATTTT. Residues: CASSTRLADAQYF.

The CDR3 here is CASSPNRGGETQYF. The CDR3 coding sequence is TGTGCCAGCAGCCCAAACAGGGGTGGAGAGACCCAGTACTTC. The rearrangement links TRBV7-7 to TRBJ2-5; TRBD1 matches at 7 bases. The germline V gene has CDR1 SSHAT and CDR2 FNYEAQ (reference sequence). After removal of 5 bases from V and 4 bases from J, the junction contained 7 bases not matched to a gene. The CDR3 consists of 14 residues.

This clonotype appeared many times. The CDR3 nucleotides read TGCAGTGCGCCCGACAGGGGGCTGATCGCCTACGAGCAGTACTTC. Amino acids: CSAPDRGLIAYEQYF. This chain joins TRBV20-1 and TRBJ2-7; the match to TRBD1 covers 10 bases. Looked up from germline, CDR1 is DFQATT and CDR2 is SNEGSKA (reference sequence). The length of the CDR3 is 15 residues. V was clipped by 6 bases and J by 2 bases; unmatched bases: 10.

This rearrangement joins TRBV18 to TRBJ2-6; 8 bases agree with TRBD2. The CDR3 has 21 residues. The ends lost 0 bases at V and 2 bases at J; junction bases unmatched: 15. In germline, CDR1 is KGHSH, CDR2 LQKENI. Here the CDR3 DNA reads TGTGCCAGCTCACCACCCCCCCAAACTAGCGGCAAACCACCTGGGGCCAACGTCCTGACTTTC. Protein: CASSPPPQTSGKPPGANVLTF.

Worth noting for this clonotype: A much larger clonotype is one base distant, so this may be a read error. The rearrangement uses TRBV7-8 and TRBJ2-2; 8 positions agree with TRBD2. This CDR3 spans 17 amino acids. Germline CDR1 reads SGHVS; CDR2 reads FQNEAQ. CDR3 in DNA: TGTGCCAGCAGCTTAGCCCCGAGCGGGGGTGACACCGGGGAGCTGGTTTTT. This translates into CASSLAPSGGDTGELVF.

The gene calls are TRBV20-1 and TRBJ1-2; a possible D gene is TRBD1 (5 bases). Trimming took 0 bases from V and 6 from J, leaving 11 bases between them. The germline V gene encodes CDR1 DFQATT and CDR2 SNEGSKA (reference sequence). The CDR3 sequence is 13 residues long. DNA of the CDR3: TGCAGTGCTAGAGATGTATGGGACCATGGCTACACCTTC. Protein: CSARDVWDHGYTF.

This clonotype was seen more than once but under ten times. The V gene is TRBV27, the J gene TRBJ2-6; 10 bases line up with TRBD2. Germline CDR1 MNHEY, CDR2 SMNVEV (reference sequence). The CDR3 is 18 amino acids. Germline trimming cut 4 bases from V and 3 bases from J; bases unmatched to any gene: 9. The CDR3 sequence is CASSYLLLAGVGANVLTF. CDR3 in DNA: TGTGCCAGCAGTTACCTTCTGCTAGCGGGAGTTGGGGCCAACGTCCTGACTTTC.

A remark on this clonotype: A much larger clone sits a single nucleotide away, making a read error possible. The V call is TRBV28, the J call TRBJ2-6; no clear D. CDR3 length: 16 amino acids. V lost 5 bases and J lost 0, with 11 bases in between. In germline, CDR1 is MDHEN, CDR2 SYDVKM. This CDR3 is CASSLPARSGANVLTF. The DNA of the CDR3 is TGTGCCAGCAGTCTCCCCGCCCGCTCTGGGGCCAACGTCCTGACTTTC.

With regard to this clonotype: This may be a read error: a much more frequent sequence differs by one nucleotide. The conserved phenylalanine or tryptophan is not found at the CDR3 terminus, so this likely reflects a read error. The CDR3 reads CASSGGEGPNTEAFL. CDR3 coding DNA: TGTGCCAGCAGCGGGGGCGAAGGGCCTAACACTGAAGCTTTCCTT. The chain carries TRBV9 and TRBJ1-1, with a tentative D call TRBD1 (5 bases). This CDR3 has 15 amino acids. Per germline, CDR1 SGDLS and CDR2 YYNGEE. V lost 3 bases to trimming and J lost 2 bases, with 14 bases between them.

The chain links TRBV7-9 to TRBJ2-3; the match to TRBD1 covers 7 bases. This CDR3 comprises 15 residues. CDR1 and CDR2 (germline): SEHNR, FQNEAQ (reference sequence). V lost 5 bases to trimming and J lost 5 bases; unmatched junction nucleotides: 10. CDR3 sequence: CASSLKQGIQDTQYF. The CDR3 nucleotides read TGTGCCAGCAGCCTCAAACAGGGGATTCAAGATACGCAGTATTTT.

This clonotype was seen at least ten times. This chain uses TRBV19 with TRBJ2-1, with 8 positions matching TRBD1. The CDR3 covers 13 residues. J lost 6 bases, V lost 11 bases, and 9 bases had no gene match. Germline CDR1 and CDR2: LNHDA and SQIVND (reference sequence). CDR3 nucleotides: TGTGCCTCCCATCAGGGGGCCGGCAATGAGCAGTTCTTC. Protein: CASHQGAGNEQFF.